The 18 T cell receptor beta chains presented below share a single source sample, sequenced in a study of high-grade serous ovarian cancer treatment subgroups. Tumor samples were obtained before definitive surgery or chemotherapy. Some clones are missing from TCRdb's copy, which holds only in-frame ones; the method was immunoSEQ multiplex PCR. The sample yields 4,900 or so clones, under 80% seen once. Sequencing was done on a sample of tumor tissue. Receptor source: a human donor with high-grade serous ovarian cancer.

V gene TRBV29-1 combines with J gene TRBJ2-5; D is tentatively TRBD1 or TRBD2 (5 bases each). Gene TRBJ2-7 matches the end of the DNA better, so the J call may be wrong. CDR3 length equals 13 residues. Germline values: CDR1 SQVTM, CDR2 ANQGSEA. The CDR3 loop is CSVPGTGSYEQYF. The CDR3, as DNA: TGCAGCGTTCCCGGGACGGGGTCCTACGAGCAGTACTTC.

This clone rates as medium-sized. The genes are TRBV19 and TRBJ1-2, with no clear D. V was pared by 1 base and J by 6 bases, with 9 bases between. The CDR3 runs to 13 residues. Per the germline V gene, CDR1 is LNHDA and CDR2 is SQIVND (reference sequence). CDR3 sequence (DNA): TGTGCCAGTAGTATAGGGCAGGCTCATGGCTACACCTTC. Protein sequence: CASSIGQAHGYTF.

The CDR3 DNA follows: TGCGCCAGCAGCCAAGACGGGACAGTTAACTCCCACAACAATGAGCAGTTCTTC. This codes for CASSQDGTVNSHNNEQFF. This sequence joins TRBV4-3 and TRBJ2-1; 7 nucleotides match TRBD1. This CDR3 has 18 amino acids. CDR1 is LGHNA and CDR2 is YSLEER in the germline V gene. The J segment lost 5 bases and the V segment lost 0 bases, leaving 13 bases of the junction unmatched.

Sample share makes this clone medium-sized. This chain uses TRBV27 with TRBJ1-5; 7 bases are a match to TRBD1. With V trimmed by 6 bases and J by 5 bases, 4 bases remained unmatched. Germline V gene lookup returns CDR1 MNHEY and CDR2 SMNVEV (reference sequence). The CDR3 is 13 residues long. The CDR3: CASRPTGYQPQHF. CDR3 bases: TGTGCCAGCAGACCGACAGGGTATCAGCCCCAGCATTTT.

This clone was found once. DNA for the CDR3: TGTGCCAGCAGCTTACTCGGACTAGCGGGAGGTTTCACAGATACGCAGTATTTT. This gives the protein CASSLLGLAGGFTDTQYF. The chain carries TRBV7-9 and TRBJ2-3; 14 bases are shared with TRBD2. Germline V gene lookup returns CDR1 SEHNR and CDR2 FQNEAQ (reference sequence). The CDR3 is 18 amino acids. With 2 bases clipped from V and 2 bases from J, the junction kept 6 bases outside the gene matches.

This chain connects TRBV7-1 to TRBJ1-1; D remains ambiguous. TRBV7-1 carries the ORF label, with uncertain function. There are 13 residues in the CDR3. Between the trimmed V and J ends, which lost 3 bases and 1 base, there was a span of 6 bases. Here the CDR3 DNA reads TGTGCCAGCAGCTCCTACACGAACACTGAAGCTTTCTTT. It specifies CASSSYTNTEAFF.

In this sample, this clone turned up a few times. V usage is TRBV28 and J usage is TRBJ1-1; 9 nucleotides agree with TRBD1. The J segment lost 4 bases and the V segment lost 4 bases, leaving 7 bases of the junction unmatched. Germline loops: CDR1 MDHEN, CDR2 SYDVKM. This CDR3 has 15 residues. The CDR3 coding sequence is TGTGCCAGCAGTTACAGGGGGCGCGGTGGCACTGAAGCTTTCTTT. Its translation: CASSYRGRGGTEAFF.

This clone was seen a handful of times. The chain uses TRBV29-1 and TRBJ2-5; D call uncertain. V was pared by 2 bases and J by 4 bases, with 11 bases between. The CDR3 covers 13 residues. From germline, CDR1 is SQVTM and CDR2 ANQGSEA. CDR3 amino acids: CSVEYSRRETQYF. CDR3 in DNA: TGCAGCGTTGAATACAGCCGGCGAGAGACCCAGTACTTC.

This clone is medium-sized within its sample. This chain joins TRBV7-9 and TRBJ2-7; D gene ambiguous. Germline CDR1 reads SEHNR; CDR2 reads FQNEAQ (reference sequence). Trimming pared 3 bases from V and 6 bases from J, leaving 15 bases between. This CDR3 has 14 amino acids. CDR3 residues: CASSLGSTVLEQYF. The CDR3 bases are TGTGCCAGCAGCTTGGGTAGTACGGTCCTCGAGCAGTACTTC.

The chain recombines TRBV11-2 with TRBJ2-1; no clear D. Deletions cut 0 bases from V and 5 bases from J, with 5 bases between. The CDR3 covers 13 residues. Per the germline V gene, CDR1 is SGHAT and CDR2 is FQNNGV. The CDR3 reads CASSLDQNNEQFF. The DNA of the CDR3 is TGTGCCAGCAGCTTAGACCAGAACAATGAGCAGTTCTTC.

This sequence joins TRBV11-2 and TRBJ2-3; 9 nucleotides match TRBD1. The germline CDR1 and CDR2 sequences are SGHAT and FQNNGV. This CDR3 spans 17 amino acids. The J segment lost 2 bases and the V segment lost 4 bases, leaving 10 bases of the junction unmatched. The CDR3 coding sequence is TGTGCCAGCAGCTATTTACAGGGGGCGACACACACAGATACGCAGTATTTT. As protein: CASSYLQGATHTDTQYF.

About this clone: The junction does not match germline at one end; this may be a read error. J is TRBJ1-2 and V is TRBV5-1; D is ambiguous. Germline loops: CDR1 SGHRS, CDR2 YFSETQ. The CDR3 length is 15 residues. The CDR3, as DNA: TGCGCCAGCAGCTTAAACCCTGGGGAATTTGATGGCCACACCTTC. It is translated as CASSLNPGEFDGHTF.

The chain joins TRBV7-9 to TRBJ2-7, with TRBD2 matching over 8 bases. V was pared by 3 bases and J by 6 bases, with 4 bases of the junction left unmatched. Germline CDR1 and CDR2: SEHNR and FQNEAQ (reference sequence). The CDR3 is made up of 13 amino acids. The CDR3 coding sequence is TGTGCCAGCAGCTTGGGACTAGGTGGCGAGCAGTACGTC. This gives the protein CASSLGLGGEQYV.

The rearrangement joins TRBV28 to TRBJ1-1; the D is unclear. The germline CDR1 and CDR2 sequences are MDHEN and SYDVKM. The CDR3 contains 13 residues. The V and J ends lost 6 bases and 0 bases respectively, with 8 bases between them. CDR3 region: CASRAGVNTEAFF. The CDR3, as DNA: TGTGCCAGCAGAGCCGGGGTGAACACTGAAGCTTTCTTT. The entire variable domain, with the rest obtained from reference TRBV28 and TRBJ1-1, is as follows: DVKVTQSSRYLVKRTGEKVFLECVQDMDHENMFWYRQDPGLGLRLIYFSYDVKMKEKGDIPEGYSVSREKKERFSLILESASTNQTSMYLCASRAGVNTEAFFGQGTRLTVV.

The rearrangement uses TRBV2 and TRBJ2-5; tentative D call: TRBD1 (6 bases). V was clipped by 8 bases and J by 5 bases, with 15 bases between them. There are 13 residues in the CDR3. The germline CDR1 and CDR2 sequences are SNHLY and FYNNEI. The CDR3 sequence is CASLKGVLETQYF. As DNA, the CDR3 is TGTGCCAGCCTGAAGGGGGTTTTGGAGACCCAGTACTTC.

A few counts support this clone. The rearrangement links TRBV5-1 to TRBJ1-3; no definite D call. The CDR3 totals 14 residues. The germline V gene encodes CDR1 SGHRS and CDR2 YFSETQ. Trimming took 0 bases from V and 9 from J, leaving 13 bases between them. CDR3 in amino acids: CASSLELGAVTIYF. CDR3 nucleotides: TGCGCCAGCAGCTTGGAATTAGGAGCCGTCACCATATATTTT.

This clone has a single count. The genes are TRBV21-1 and TRBJ1-1; TRBD1, the table's D call, lacks a check against the DNA. TRBV21-1 is reported as a pseudogene. CDR3 length: 15 residues. The CDR3 DNA reads TGTGCCAGCAGCGTTCAGGGATCAGGCGACACTGAAGCTTTCTTT. Translating it yields CASSVQGSGDTEAFF.

This clone showed up just once. The gene calls are TRBV11-2 and TRBJ2-5; D is uncertain. The J call is doubtful: the DNA matches TRBJ2-7 better. This CDR3 region has 15 residues. From germline, CDR1 is SGHAT and CDR2 FQNNGV. The CDR3, as DNA: TGTGCCAGCAGCTTAGACCACATATGGGTTTACGAGCAGTACTTC. This encodes CASSLDHIWVYEQYF.